The 18 T cell receptor beta chains below all came from one sample that was sequenced in a study of response to subunit inactivated influenza vaccine (dated by TCRdb to the late 2010s). Libraries came from RT-PCR. Data came from an Illumina HiSeq 2500. The public reads were reprocessed in TCRdb via fastp at Q25 and MiXCR, keeping in-frame beta chains. All rows with the same CDR3 protein become a single entry with the most common DNA and genes. Within this sample are around 760,000 distinct CDR3 sequences, with 14% of them counted one time only. Roughly 6.4% of the sample lies in the top ten. This sample comprised PBMCs from blood, obtained about 14 days before vaccination. All receptors come from a man aged 50 to 59 who received an inactivated influenza vaccine. Donor details come from another sample of the same person, matched by shared clones.

This clonotype has just a few counts. V usage is TRBV20-1 and J usage is TRBJ2-7, with 7 bases lining up with TRBD2. There are 13 residues in the CDR3. V lost 6 bases to trimming and J lost 3 bases; unmatched junction nucleotides: 8. Germline V gives CDR1 DFQATT, CDR2 SNEGSKA (reference sequence). In nucleotides, the CDR3 is TGCAGTGCGAGAACCGGGACTAACTACGAGCAGTACTTC. Encoded protein: CSARTGTNYEQYF.

The CDR3 spells CAWSRSPGQPYEQYF. The CDR3 DNA follows: TGTGCCTGGAGTAGGTCTCCGGGACAGCCCTACGAGCAGTACTTC. The chain links TRBV30 to TRBJ2-7; 7 positions agree with TRBD1. Germline CDR1 and CDR2: GTSNPN and SVGIG (reference sequence). The CDR3 spans 15 residues. Trimming at V came to 2 bases and at J to 2 bases, leaving 9 bases not matched to a gene.

The rearrangement uses TRBV27 and TRBJ1-2, with D perhaps TRBD1 (5 bases). V shed 5 bases and J shed 3 bases, with 13 bases lying between them. The CDR3 consists of 14 residues. Germline V lookup: CDR1 MNHEY, CDR2 SMNVEV (reference sequence). The CDR3 region is CASSPSRAHYGYTF. For the CDR3, the DNA is TGTGCCAGCAGTCCATCCAGGGCCCACTATGGCTACACCTTC.

This clonotype has at least ten counts. The chain links TRBV7-6 to TRBJ2-7; 8 bases line up with TRBD2. This CDR3 has 14 amino acids. Germline V gene lookup returns CDR1 SGHVS and CDR2 FNYEAQ. V was clipped by 1 base and J by 3 bases; unmatched bases: 2. The DNA for the CDR3 is TGTGCCAGCAGCTTAGGCAGCGGGGGCTACGAGCAGTACTTC. This encodes CASSLGSGGYEQYF. The variable domain in full, with the rest retrieved from reference TRBV7-6 and TRBJ2-7, is GAGVSQSPRYKVTKRGQDVALRCDPISGHVSLYWYRQALGQGPEFLTYFNYEAQQDKSGLPNDRFSAERPEGSISTLTIQRTEQRDSAMYRCASSLGSGGYEQYFGPGTRLTVT.

The CDR3 region has the DNA TGTGCCAGCAGTTTCTTGACCCAGGCCTCCGGGGAGCTGTTTTTT. This encodes CASSFLTQASGELFF. The chain combines TRBV6-5 with TRBJ2-2, with unresolved D. CDR1 MNHEY and CDR2 SVGAGI come from the germline V gene. The CDR3 runs 15 residues. V was clipped by 4 bases and J by 6 bases, with 15 bases between them.

The sample holds a few counts of this clonotype. This chain links TRBV6-5 with TRBJ2-3; possibly TRBD1 for D (7 bases). Deletions cut 6 bases from V and 10 bases from J, with 14 bases between. CDR1 MNHEY and CDR2 SVGAGI come from the germline V gene. This CDR3 has 12 residues. CDR3 amino acids: CASSASRGAQYF. DNA for the CDR3: TGTGCCAGCAGCGCCTCCAGGGGGGCGCAGTATTTT.

There are many counts of this clonotype. The chain has TRBV3-1 and TRBJ2-5, with D hard to call. V shed 3 bases and J shed 5 bases, with 7 bases lying between them. Germline V CDR1 and CDR2: LGHDT, YNNKEL (reference sequence). The CDR3 extends over 12 amino acids. CDR3 coding DNA: TGTGCCAGCAGCCACCCCGGGGAGACCCAGTACTTC. Its protein product is CASSHPGETQYF.

The genes are TRBV4-1 and TRBJ1-2; TRBD1 matches 11 bases. V was clipped by 1 base and J by 3 bases; unmatched bases: 13. The CDR3 length is 19 residues. From germline, CDR1 is MGHRA and CDR2 YSYEKL. In nucleotides, the CDR3 is TGCGCCAGCAGCCAAGGGGTTTTTGGACAGGGGGCTTACGACTATGGCTACACCTTC. This encodes CASSQGVFGQGAYDYGYTF.

In this sample, this clonotype turned up a few times. V is TRBV13 and J is TRBJ2-3; possibly TRBD1 or TRBD2 for D (5 bases each). Germline lookup yields CDR1 PRHDT and CDR2 FYEKMQ (reference sequence). Trimming stripped 5 bases from V and 6 bases from J, with 15 bases between. The CDR3 runs 14 residues. CDR3 nucleotides: TGTGCCAGCAGCGGGCAAAGGGGCGGGGATACGCAGTATTTT. It codes for CASSGQRGGDTQYF.

The gene calls are TRBV7-9 and TRBJ1-6, with D unresolved. The CDR3 length is 16 residues. Germline assignment: CDR1 SEHNR and CDR2 FQNEAQ (reference sequence). The V end was cut by 8 bases, the J end by 0 bases, with 14 bases between. This CDR3 reads CASRDVASSYNSPLHF. For the CDR3, the DNA is TGTGCCAGCCGCGACGTGGCCAGCTCCTATAATTCACCCCTCCACTTT.

This clonotype has a handful of counts. The chain links TRBV20-1 to TRBJ2-5; TRBD1 is a possible D gene (6 bases). V was clipped by 5 bases and J by 2 bases, with 12 bases between them. This CDR3 has 13 amino acids. Germline values: CDR1 DFQATT, CDR2 SNEGSKA (reference sequence). In nucleotides, the CDR3 is TGCAGTGCTTGGACAGAGGATCAAGAGACCCAGTACTTC. It yields the protein CSAWTEDQETQYF.

The rearrangement joins TRBV3-1 to TRBJ1-5; no clear D gene. V was pared by 1 base and J by 4 bases, with 5 bases between. CDR3 length: 13 residues. Germline CDR1 LGHDT, CDR2 YNNKEL (reference sequence). The CDR3 spells CASSQVINQPQHF. The CDR3 DNA follows: TGTGCCAGCAGCCAAGTTATTAATCAGCCCCAGCATTTT.

This clonotype occurred a few times. The chain combines TRBV4-3 with TRBJ1-2; D unresolved. The CDR3 totals 12 residues. CDR1 is LGHNA, CDR2 YSLEER, per germline. Between the trimmed V and J ends, which lost 1 base and 9 bases, there was a span of 9 bases. The CDR3 loop reads CASSQGEGSYTF. In nucleotides, the CDR3 is TGCGCCAGCAGCCAAGGGGAGGGTAGCTACACCTTC.

V usage is TRBV20-1 and J usage is TRBJ2-3; the D is unclear. The CDR3 length is 14 residues. Germline CDR1 is DFQATT and CDR2 is SNEGSKA (reference sequence). V dropped 7 bases and J dropped 3 bases, with 17 bases sitting between them. The CDR3 coding sequence is TGCAGTGGGAAGCGCCCCCACACAACAGATACGCAGTATTTT. Amino acids: CSGKRPHTTDTQYF.

This clonotype was seen a handful of times. V and J are TRBV20-1 and TRBJ1-6; TRBD1 agrees at 8 bases. The CDR3 totals 14 residues. Germline assignment: CDR1 DFQATT and CDR2 SNEGSKA (reference sequence). V lost 3 bases and J lost 5; bases outside the gene matches: 3. CDR3 sequence: CSASQGAHNSPLHF. Written as DNA, the CDR3 is TGCAGTGCTAGTCAGGGGGCGCATAATTCACCCCTCCACTTT.

The J gene is TRBJ2-2, the V gene TRBV15; D not certain. The CDR3 is made up of 15 amino acids. The germline V gene has CDR1 LNHNV and CDR2 YYDKDF (reference sequence). Trimming took off 5 bases at V and 5 bases at J, with 15 bases between the two ends. For the CDR3, the DNA is TGTGCCACCAGCGGAGCCCGAGAGCTAACCGGGGAGCTGTTTTTT. Amino acids: CATSGARELTGELFF.

This clonotype was seen ten or more times. This chain links TRBV2 with TRBJ2-1; D unresolved. Trimming removed 6 bases from V and 10 bases from J, with 13 bases in between. Germline-derived CDR1 and CDR2 are SNHLY and FYNNEI. The CDR3 is 12 amino acids. The CDR3 DNA follows: TGTGCCAGCAGCCTCGACCTGGGGGAGCAGTTCTTC. Translation: CASSLDLGEQFF.

This clonotype was counted ten times or more. The chain links TRBV7-3 to TRBJ2-7; 7 nucleotides align to TRBD2. The ends lost 2 bases at V and 0 bases at J; junction bases unmatched: 7. The CDR3 is 16 amino acids. Germline-derived CDR1 and CDR2 are SGHTA and FQGTGA. CDR3 sequence (DNA): TGTGCCAGCAGCTTATCTGGCGGGAGATCCTCCTACGAGCAGTACTTC. It codes for CASSLSGGRSSYEQYF.